The following is a T cell receptor (beta chain) sequence with its context. No antigen is known for it. The data were taken from a study of blood T cells in healthy people across ages. Study overall: Using template switching, researchers captured about one barcoded beta molecule for each two T cells. The study's findings and limits: Getting older went along with TCR beta diversity per million T cells dropping roughly linearly. Using unsorted PBMCs precluded a conclusive naive versus antigen-experienced comparison.

CDR3 length equals 16 residues. Germline loops: CDR1 SNHLY, CDR2 FYNNEI. V was pared by 7 bases and J by 2 bases, with 21 bases between. A J-beta primer mix and a sample-barcoded 5' primer were used in a second PCR of about 7 to 12 cycles. Every cDNA molecule bore a tag from a template-switch adaptor containing 12 random nucleotides. TCRdb fed the 5' RACE reads into MiXCR, producing one record per CDR3 protein. This table has about 1.7 million distinct CDR3 sequences, 28% appearing once. Sequencing was carried out using blood. This sequence originates from a woman aged 25 to 39 in good health. This chain uses TRBV2 with TRBJ2-7; D possibly corresponds to TRBD1 (5 bases). In DNA form, the CDR3 reads TGTGCCAGCACAAAGGGGAAGAATAGCCGCACCTACGAGCAGTACTTC. Protein product: CASTKGKNSRTYEQYF.